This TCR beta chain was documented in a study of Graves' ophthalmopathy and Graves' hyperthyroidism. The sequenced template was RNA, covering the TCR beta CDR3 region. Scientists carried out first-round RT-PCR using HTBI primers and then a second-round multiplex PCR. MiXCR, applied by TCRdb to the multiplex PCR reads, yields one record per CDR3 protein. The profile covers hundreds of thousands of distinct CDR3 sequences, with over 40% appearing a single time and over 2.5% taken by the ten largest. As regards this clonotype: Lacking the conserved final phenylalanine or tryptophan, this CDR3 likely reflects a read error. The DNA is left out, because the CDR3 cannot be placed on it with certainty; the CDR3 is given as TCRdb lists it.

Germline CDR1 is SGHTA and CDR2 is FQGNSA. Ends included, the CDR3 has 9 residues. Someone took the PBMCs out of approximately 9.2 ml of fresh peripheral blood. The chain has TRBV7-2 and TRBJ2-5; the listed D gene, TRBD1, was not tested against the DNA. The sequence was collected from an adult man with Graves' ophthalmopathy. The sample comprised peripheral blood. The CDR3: CASRPTEYT.